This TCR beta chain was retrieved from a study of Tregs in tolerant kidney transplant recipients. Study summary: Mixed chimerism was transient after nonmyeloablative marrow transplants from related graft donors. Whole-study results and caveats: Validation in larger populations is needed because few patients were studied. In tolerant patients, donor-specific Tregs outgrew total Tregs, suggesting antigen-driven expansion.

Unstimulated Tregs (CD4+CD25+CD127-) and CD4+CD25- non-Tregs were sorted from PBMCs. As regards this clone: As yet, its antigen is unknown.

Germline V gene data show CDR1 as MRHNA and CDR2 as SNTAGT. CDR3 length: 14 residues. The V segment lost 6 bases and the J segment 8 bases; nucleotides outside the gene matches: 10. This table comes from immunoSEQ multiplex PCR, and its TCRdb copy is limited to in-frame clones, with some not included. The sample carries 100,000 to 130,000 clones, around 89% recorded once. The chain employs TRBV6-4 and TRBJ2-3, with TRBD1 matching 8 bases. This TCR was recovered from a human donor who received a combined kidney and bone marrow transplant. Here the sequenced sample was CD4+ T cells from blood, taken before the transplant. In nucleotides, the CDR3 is TGTGCCAGCAGGGAACAGGGGGGAACCGGTACGCAGTATTTT. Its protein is CASREQGGTGTQYF.